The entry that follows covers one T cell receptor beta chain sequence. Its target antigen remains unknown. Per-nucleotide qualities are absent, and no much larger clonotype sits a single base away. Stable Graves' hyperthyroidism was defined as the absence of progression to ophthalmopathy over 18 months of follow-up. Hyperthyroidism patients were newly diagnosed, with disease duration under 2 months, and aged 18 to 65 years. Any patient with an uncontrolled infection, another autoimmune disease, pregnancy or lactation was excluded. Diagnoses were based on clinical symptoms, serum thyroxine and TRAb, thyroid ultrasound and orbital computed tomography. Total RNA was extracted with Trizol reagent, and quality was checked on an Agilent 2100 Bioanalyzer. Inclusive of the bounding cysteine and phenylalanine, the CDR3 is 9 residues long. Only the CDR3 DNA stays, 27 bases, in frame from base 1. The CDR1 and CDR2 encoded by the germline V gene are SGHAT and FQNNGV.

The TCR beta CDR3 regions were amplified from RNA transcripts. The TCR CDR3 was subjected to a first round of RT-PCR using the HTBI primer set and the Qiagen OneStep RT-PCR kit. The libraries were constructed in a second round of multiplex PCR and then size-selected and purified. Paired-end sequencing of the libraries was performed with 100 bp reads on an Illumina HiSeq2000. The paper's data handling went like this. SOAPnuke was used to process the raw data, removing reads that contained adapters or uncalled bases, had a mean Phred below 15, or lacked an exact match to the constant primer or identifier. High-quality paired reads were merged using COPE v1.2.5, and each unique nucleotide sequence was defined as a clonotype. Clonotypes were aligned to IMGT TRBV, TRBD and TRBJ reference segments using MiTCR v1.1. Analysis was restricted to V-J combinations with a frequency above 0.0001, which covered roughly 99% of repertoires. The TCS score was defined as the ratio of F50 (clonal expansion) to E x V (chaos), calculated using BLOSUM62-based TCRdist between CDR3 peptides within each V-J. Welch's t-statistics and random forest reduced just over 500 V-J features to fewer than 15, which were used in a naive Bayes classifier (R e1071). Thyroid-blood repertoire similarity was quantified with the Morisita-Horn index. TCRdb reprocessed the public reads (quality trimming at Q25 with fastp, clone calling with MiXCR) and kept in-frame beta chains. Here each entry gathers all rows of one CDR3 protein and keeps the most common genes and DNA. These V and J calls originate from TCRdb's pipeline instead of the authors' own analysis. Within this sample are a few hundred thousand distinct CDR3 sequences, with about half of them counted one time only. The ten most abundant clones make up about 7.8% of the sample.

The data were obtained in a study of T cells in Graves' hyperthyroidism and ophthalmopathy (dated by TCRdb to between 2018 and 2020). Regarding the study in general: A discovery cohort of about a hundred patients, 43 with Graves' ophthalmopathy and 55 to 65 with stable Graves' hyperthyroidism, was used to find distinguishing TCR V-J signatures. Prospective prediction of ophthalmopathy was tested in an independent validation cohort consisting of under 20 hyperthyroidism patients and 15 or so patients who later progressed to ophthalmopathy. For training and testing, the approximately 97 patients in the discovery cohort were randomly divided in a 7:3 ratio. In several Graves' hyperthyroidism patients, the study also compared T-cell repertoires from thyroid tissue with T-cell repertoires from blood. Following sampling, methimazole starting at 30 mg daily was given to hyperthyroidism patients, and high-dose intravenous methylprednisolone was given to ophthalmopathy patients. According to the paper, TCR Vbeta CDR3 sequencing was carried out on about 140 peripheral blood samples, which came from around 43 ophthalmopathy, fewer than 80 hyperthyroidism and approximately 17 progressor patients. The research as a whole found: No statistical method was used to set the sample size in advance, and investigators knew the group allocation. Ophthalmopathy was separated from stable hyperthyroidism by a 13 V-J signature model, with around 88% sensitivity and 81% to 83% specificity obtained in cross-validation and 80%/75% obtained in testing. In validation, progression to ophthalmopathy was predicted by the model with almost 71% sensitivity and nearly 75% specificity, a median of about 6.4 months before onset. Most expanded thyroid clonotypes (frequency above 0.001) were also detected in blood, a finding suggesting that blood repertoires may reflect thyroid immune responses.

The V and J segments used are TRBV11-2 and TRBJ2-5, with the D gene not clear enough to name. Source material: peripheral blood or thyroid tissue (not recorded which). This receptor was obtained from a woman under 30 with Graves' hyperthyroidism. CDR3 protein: CAQQETQYF. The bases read TGTGCTCAGCAAGAGACCCAGTACTTC. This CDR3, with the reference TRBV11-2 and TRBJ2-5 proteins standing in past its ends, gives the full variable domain EAGVAQSPRYKIIEKRQSVAFWCNPISGHATLYWYQQILGQGPKLLIQFQNNGVVDDSQLPKDRFSAERLKGVDSTLKIQPAKLEDSAVYLCAQQETQYFGPGTRLLVL.